Following are 28 T cell receptor beta chains from one sample sequenced in a study of CXCR3-negative and CXCR3-positive naive CD8 T cells. General observations from the study: CXCR3-positive naive cells had TRB CDR3s that were more hydrophobic than CXCR3-negative naive cells had.

Researchers prepared the TRB cDNA libraries using 5' RACE with UMI labels. TCRdb reprocessed the 5' RACE reads and stores each CDR3 protein as one record, lacking DNA. This table lists some 130,000 distinct CDR3 sequences. Antigens of these TCRs are unknown. Source material: naive CXCR3+ CD8+ T cells from blood. Subset in this sample: CD45RO-CCR7+CD27+CD95- naive CD8+ T cells expressing CXCR3 (TNR3+). These receptors all stem from a human donor in good health. Some clones in this sample may be carry-over from other donors' samples.

The chain joins TRBV19 to TRBJ2-7; the TRBD1 assignment by TCRdb is unverifiable without DNA. Germline CDR1 LNHDA, CDR2 SQIVND (reference sequence). This CDR3 has 16 amino acids. The CDR3 loop is CASSFTGTGASYEQYF.

The V call is TRBV3-2, the J call TRBJ2-7. TRBV3-2 is labeled a pseudogene. CDR3 size: 13 residues. This CDR3 is CASSPKLNYEQYF.

This chain links TRBV4-2 with TRBJ2-7; TCRdb's D call of TRBD1 is untestable without DNA. The CDR3 has 17 residues. Germline CDR1 LGHNA, CDR2 YNFKEQ. CDR3 protein: CASSQAGPQGASYEQYF.

J is TRBJ1-1 and V is TRBV4-1. From germline, CDR1 is MGHRA and CDR2 YSYEKL. CDR3 size: 16 residues. The chain's CDR3 is CASSQDLQGQNTEAFF.

The gene calls are TRBV20-1 and TRBJ2-3; TCRdb picks TRBD2, but there is no DNA to check that call. CDR3 length equals 19 residues. Germline CDR1 is DFQATT and CDR2 is SNEGSKA (reference sequence). This chain's CDR3 is CSARRPGLEPFMYTDTQYF.

This sequence joins TRBV4-3 and TRBJ2-7; TCRdb's D call of TRBD1 is untestable without DNA. From germline, CDR1 is LGHNA and CDR2 YSLEER. The CDR3 length is 14 residues. The CDR3 sequence: CASSQSTGRYEQYF.

This chain uses TRBV28 with TRBJ2-7. Germline V gene lookup returns CDR1 MDHEN and CDR2 SYDVKM. This CDR3 has 14 amino acids. This CDR3 is CASRSHKSAYEQYF.

This sequence joins TRBV24-1 and TRBJ2-7. Germline loops: CDR1 KGHDR, CDR2 SFDVKD. This CDR3 region has 13 residues. CDR3 residues: CATSDLPSYEQYF.

V usage is TRBV6-5 and J usage is TRBJ2-7; TCRdb picks TRBD1, but there is no DNA to check that call. The germline gives CDR1 MNHEY, CDR2 SVGAGI. The CDR3 spans 14 residues. The CDR3 spells CASRPTGEEPEQYF.

This rearrangement joins TRBV29-1 to TRBJ2-2. This CDR3 spans 12 amino acids. CDR1 SQVTM and CDR2 ANQGSEA come from the germline V gene. CDR3 in amino acids: CSVEHRDGELFF.

J is TRBJ2-7 and V is TRBV13; as DNA is missing, the TRBD1 call by TCRdb cannot be tested. The CDR3 extends over 14 amino acids. Germline CDR1 is PRHDT and CDR2 is FYEKMQ (reference sequence). CDR3: CASGHWGGGYEQYF.

The chain's CDR3 is CASSLGSRGETQYF. The rearrangement joins TRBV7-9 to TRBJ2-5; lacking DNA, the TRBD1 call made by TCRdb goes unchecked. This CDR3 spans 14 amino acids. Germline CDR1 and CDR2: SEHNR and FQNEAQ (reference sequence).

The chain employs TRBV24-1 and TRBJ2-1; TCRdb picks TRBD1, but there is no DNA to check that call. Germline-derived CDR1 and CDR2 are KGHDR and SFDVKD. This CDR3 is 13 amino acids long. The CDR3 sequence is CATSETGYNEQFF.

The rearrangement uses TRBV19 and TRBJ2-1; lacking DNA, the TRBD1 call made by TCRdb goes unchecked. This CDR3 is built from 14 residues. CDR1 LNHDA and CDR2 SQIVND come from the germline V gene (reference sequence). Here the CDR3 reads CASSISGRTDEQFF.

The CDR3 loop is CASSFRDSYYEQYF. The rearrangement uses TRBV14 and TRBJ2-7; there is no DNA to check the TCRdb D call of TRBD1. The germline V gene has CDR1 SGHDN and CDR2 FVKESK. The CDR3 covers 14 residues.

This chain links TRBV7-2 with TRBJ2-4; TCRdb designates TRBD1, a call that cannot be tested without DNA. Germline V gives CDR1 SGHTA, CDR2 FQGNSA. The CDR3 totals 14 residues. Here the CDR3 reads CASSRTGTENIQYF.

The chain uses TRBV12-3 or TRBV12-4 and TRBJ2-7; TCRdb indicates TRBD1, and absent DNA this call remains unverified. This CDR3 spans 15 amino acids. The chain's CDR3 is CASSPTGTGAYEQYF.

The V and J genes are TRBV12-3 or TRBV12-4 and TRBJ1-2; no DNA is available, so the TRBD1 call from TCRdb remains unchecked. The CDR3 loop spans 16 amino acids. This chain's CDR3 is CASSSGRRVVNYGYTF.

The chain joins TRBV15 to TRBJ1-5; the TCRdb call, TRBD1, lacks DNA for checking. The germline V gene has CDR1 LNHNV and CDR2 YYDKDF (reference sequence). This CDR3 contains 14 residues. The CDR3 spells CATSSGTNNQPQHF.

This chain joins TRBV28 and TRBJ2-3; TCRdb designates TRBD2, a call that cannot be tested without DNA. This CDR3 comprises 12 residues. Germline assignment: CDR1 MDHEN and CDR2 SYDVKM. The chain's CDR3 is CASTAKIDTQYF.

V gene TRBV10-2 combines with J gene TRBJ2-7. Per the germline V gene, CDR1 is WSHSY and CDR2 is SAAADI. The CDR3 contains 14 residues. CDR3 protein: CASGESDGSYEQYF.

V usage is TRBV29-1 and J usage is TRBJ1-1. Germline values: CDR1 SQVTM, CDR2 ANQGSEA. The CDR3 extends over 16 amino acids. CDR3 sequence reads: CSAVSGGGYLVTEAFF. The complete variable domain, with remaining parts taken from reference TRBV29-1 and TRBJ1-1, reads SAVISQKPSRDICQRGTSLTIQCQVDSQVTMMFWYRQQPGQSLTLIATANQGSEATYESGFVIDKFPISRPNLTFSTLTVSNMSPEDSSIYLCSAVSGGGYLVTEAFFGQGTRLTVV.

This chain uses TRBV19 with TRBJ1-1; TCRdb returns TRBD1, unconfirmable since there is no DNA. Germline values: CDR1 LNHDA, CDR2 SQIVND (reference sequence). The length of the CDR3 is 15 residues. CDR3: CASSTTGWMNTEAFF. Full variable domain (remainder filled in from reference TRBV19 and TRBJ1-1): DGGITQSPKYLFRKEGQNVTLSCEQNLNHDAMYWYRQDPGQGLRLIYYSQIVNDFQKGDIAEGYSVSREKKESFPLTVTSAQKNPTAFYLCASSTTGWMNTEAFFGQGTRLTVV.

This chain connects TRBV27 to TRBJ2-1. The CDR3 loop spans 17 amino acids. In germline, CDR1 is MNHEY, CDR2 SMNVEV (reference sequence). CDR3 protein: CASSLNIWRNSYNEQFF.

This chain connects TRBV7-2 to TRBJ1-1; no DNA is available, so the TRBD1 call from TCRdb remains unchecked. This CDR3 comprises 15 residues. CDR1 and CDR2 (germline): SGHTA, FQGNSA. CDR3 sequence: CASSLRDREGTEAFF.

The J gene is TRBJ1-1, the V gene TRBV7-6. This CDR3 spans 13 amino acids. The germline gives CDR1 SGHVS, CDR2 FNYEAQ. This CDR3 reads CASSLGTGTEAFF.

The chain couples TRBV4-1 to TRBJ2-7. This CDR3 spans 14 amino acids. CDR1 is MGHRA, CDR2 YSYEKL, per germline. CDR3 region: CASSQDWIPYEQYF.

V gene TRBV27 combines with J gene TRBJ1-5. The CDR3 loop spans 15 amino acids. Germline loops: CDR1 MNHEY, CDR2 SMNVEV (reference sequence). Here the CDR3 reads CASSPEWTGNQPQHF.